These 18 T cell receptor beta chains originate from one sample sequenced in a study of post-analysis software for immune sequencing data. General study points: A few TRBV segments occurring more often in patients than controls included TRBV5-6, TRBV5-1 and TRBV20-1.

Unique molecular identifiers were built into the TCR beta cDNA libraries. From the PCR reads, TCRdb called clonotypes with MiXCR, one entry per CDR3 protein. The table lists 350,000 to 500,000 distinct CDR3 sequences, over 30% of them singletons. Their target antigens are unknown. Source material: blood. These receptors were collected from a girl aged 2-10 years with multiple sclerosis.

The CDR3 bases are TGTGCCAGCAGCTTAGGGCAGGGTCTAACGGAGATGAACACTGAAGCTTTCTTT. Its protein is CASSLGQGLTEMNTEAFF. The rearrangement links TRBV7-9 to TRBJ1-1; D may be TRBD1 (5 bases). Between the trimmed V and J ends, which lost 1 base and 0 bases, there was a span of 18 bases. The CDR3 runs to 18 residues. CDR1 SEHNR and CDR2 FQNEAQ come from the germline V gene (reference sequence). The whole variable domain, filled in from reference TRBV7-9 and TRBJ1-1, reads DTGVSQNPRHKITKRGQNVTFRCDPISEHNRLYWYRQTLGQGPEFLTYFQNEAQLEKSRLLSDRFSAERPKGSFSTLEIQRTEQGDSAMYLCASSLGQGLTEMNTEAFFGQGTRLTVV.

This clonotype was found a few times. The chain has TRBV5-7 and TRBJ2-1; 10 bases are shared with TRBD2. TRBV5-7 is annotated as an ORF whose role is uncertain. The V gene end was trimmed by 1 base and the J gene end by 5 bases; junction bases not matched to a gene: 6. The CDR3 covers 16 residues. Here the CDR3 DNA reads TGTGCCAGCAGCTTGCCCCAGCGGGAGGGACACAATGAGCAGTTCTTC. This codes for CASSLPQREGHNEQFF.

The V gene is TRBV12-3 or TRBV12-4, the J gene TRBJ1-1, with D uncertain. The V end lost 0 bases, the J end lost 11 bases, and 7 bases lay between the germline ends. The CDR3 contains 11 residues. CDR3 sequence reads: CASSLALSAFF. The CDR3 DNA reads TGTGCCAGCAGTTTAGCGCTGAGCGCTTTCTTT.

V usage is TRBV13 and J usage is TRBJ2-7; 8 bases map to TRBD2. Losses at the gene ends were 2 bases for V and 0 bases for J; bases not matched to a gene: 9. This CDR3 has 17 residues. CDR1 PRHDT and CDR2 FYEKMQ come from the germline V gene (reference sequence). CDR3 coding DNA: TGTGCCAGCAGCTTATCCCGAGTGGCGGGGGGCTCCTACGAGCAGTACTTC. Translation gives CASSLSRVAGGSYEQYF.

This clonotype was counted a few times. The V gene is TRBV14, the J gene TRBJ1-2, with D perhaps TRBD1 (5 bases). CDR1 is SGHDN, CDR2 FVKESK, per germline. The length of the CDR3 is 15 residues. V was shortened by 3 bases and J by 6 bases, with 17 bases between the two germline ends. CDR3 in DNA: TGTGCCAGCAGCCAGGGCATCAAGCGGGGGGATGGCTACACCTTC. Amino acids: CASSQGIKRGDGYTF.

The rearrangement links TRBV20-1 to TRBJ2-1; 10 bases map to TRBD2. V shed 3 bases and J 12 bases; nucleotides not matched to a gene: 17. Germline V gene lookup returns CDR1 DFQATT and CDR2 SNEGSKA (reference sequence). The CDR3 runs 16 residues. CDR3 nucleotides: TGCAGTGCTAGGGGGTTAGGAGCGGGAGGGCCCCATGCGCAGTTCTTC. Translated, it gives CSARGLGAGGPHAQFF.

The sample holds a few counts of this clonotype. The chain uses TRBV6-2 or TRBV6-3 and TRBJ2-7; D is ambiguous. Trimming pared 0 bases from V and 2 bases from J, leaving 8 bases between. This CDR3 has 14 amino acids. In germline, CDR1 is MNHEY, CDR2 SVGEGT. The CDR3 region is CASSYSRGAYEQYF. As DNA, the CDR3 is TGTGCCAGCAGTTACTCGCGTGGCGCCTACGAGCAGTACTTC.

V and J are TRBV7-2 and TRBJ2-7; 11 bases agree with TRBD2. The germline V gene encodes CDR1 SGHTA and CDR2 FQGNSA. V dropped 1 base and J dropped 6; count of bases not matched to a gene: 5. CDR3 length: 15 amino acids. For the CDR3, the DNA is TGTGCCAGCAGCTTAGAGGAACTAGCGGGAGTCGAGCAGTACTTC. It specifies CASSLEELAGVEQYF.

The V and J genes are TRBV6-6 and TRBJ1-1; no clear D. The V end was cut by 8 bases, the J end by 1 base, with 11 bases between. The CDR3 is made up of 13 amino acids. The V gene's germline CDR1 is MNHNY and CDR2 SVGAGI (reference sequence). The CDR3 reads CASWGKGNTEAFF. CDR3 nucleotides: TGTGCCAGCTGGGGTAAGGGGAACACTGAAGCTTTCTTT.

V gene TRBV4-1 combines with J gene TRBJ1-2; 8 nucleotides line up with TRBD1. J was trimmed by 2 bases and V by 0 bases; bases with no gene match: 2. Germline CDR1 MGHRA, CDR2 YSYEKL. The length of the CDR3 is 15 residues. CDR3 nucleotide sequence: TGCGCCAGCAGCCAAGATTGGACAGGGAACTATGGCTACACCTTC. It is translated as CASSQDWTGNYGYTF.

Here the CDR3 reads CASSPYRGLANTGELFF. The CDR3 DNA reads TGTGCCAGCAGCCCTTACAGGGGGCTAGCGAACACCGGGGAGCTGTTTTTT. This rearrangement joins TRBV7-3 to TRBJ2-2; 9 bases match TRBD1. Germline V CDR1 and CDR2: SGHTA, FQGTGA. Germline trimming cut 5 bases from V and 0 bases from J; bases unmatched to any gene: 7. This CDR3 contains 17 residues.

In this sample, this clonotype turned up a few times. The V and J genes are TRBV7-9 and TRBJ2-3, with 12 bases lining up with TRBD2. CDR1 SEHNR and CDR2 FQNEAQ come from the germline V gene (reference sequence). With 5 bases clipped from V and 3 bases from J, the junction kept 6 bases outside the gene matches. This CDR3 is built from 16 residues. As DNA, the CDR3 is TGTGCCAGCAGCCCCACTAGCGGGGGGCGGACAGATACGCAGTATTTT. This gives the protein CASSPTSGGRTDTQYF. The full variable domain, completed using reference TRBV7-9 and TRBJ2-3, is DTGVSQNPRHKITKRGQNVTFRCDPISEHNRLYWYRQTLGQGPEFLTYFQNEAQLEKSRLLSDRFSAERPKGSFSTLEIQRTEQGDSAMYLCASSPTSGGRTDTQYFGPGTRLTVL.

V usage is TRBV3-1 and J usage is TRBJ2-4; no clear D. CDR1 is LGHDT and CDR2 is YNNKEL in the germline V gene (reference sequence). V was pared by 4 bases and J by 4 bases, with 11 bases between. The CDR3 covers 14 residues. This CDR3 reads CASSLSWAKNIQYF. CDR3 DNA: TGTGCCAGCAGCCTGTCGTGGGCTAAAAACATTCAGTACTTC.

This chain links TRBV10-3 with TRBJ2-1, with 8 bases fitting TRBD2. Trimming took 4 bases from V and 5 from J; bases not matched to a gene: 10. This CDR3 is built from 16 residues. Per the germline V gene, CDR1 is ENHRY and CDR2 is SYGVKD. Written as DNA, the CDR3 is TGTGCCATCAGTGGTCACTCGGGGGGGAGAAACAATGAGCAGTTCTTC. As protein: CAISGHSGGRNNEQFF.

This clonotype was recorded a few times. The chain links TRBV5-1 to TRBJ1-5, with no clear D. With 0 bases removed from V and 6 bases from J, the gap between germline ends came to 10 bases. Germline V gene data show CDR1 as SGHRS and CDR2 as YFSETQ. The CDR3 runs 14 residues. DNA of the CDR3: TGCGCCAGCAGCTTGGCGGGAGGGATTCAGCCCCAGCATTTT. Its protein is CASSLAGGIQPQHF.

CDR3 in amino acids: CASSGDRGLEKLFF. CDR3 bases: TGTGCCAGCAGTGGGGACAGGGGGCTTGAAAAACTGTTTTTT. The rearrangement joins TRBV6-5 to TRBJ1-4; 12 bases are a match to TRBD1. The V segment lost 5 bases and the J segment 7 bases; nucleotides outside the gene matches: 2. Germline CDR1 MNHEY, CDR2 SVGAGI. The CDR3 length is 14 residues.

The chain links TRBV18 to TRBJ2-3; TRBD1 matches 7 bases. The CDR3 extends over 10 amino acids. The junction had 8 bases not matched to a gene; V was cut back by 9 bases and J by 14 bases. Germline loops: CDR1 KGHSH, CDR2 LQKENI. This chain's CDR3 is CASTQGLMYF. Here the CDR3 DNA reads TGTGCCAGTACACAGGGGCTAATGTATTTT.

The chain carries TRBV29-1 and TRBJ2-5, with a possible D match to TRBD2 (6 bases). V was clipped by 0 bases and J by 11 bases, with 16 bases between them. The germline V gene encodes CDR1 SQVTM and CDR2 ANQGSEA. CDR3 length: 13 residues. The CDR3 loop reads CSVEDPGSGEQYF. CDR3 nucleotides: TGCAGCGTTGAAGACCCGGGTTCGGGGGAGCAGTACTTC.